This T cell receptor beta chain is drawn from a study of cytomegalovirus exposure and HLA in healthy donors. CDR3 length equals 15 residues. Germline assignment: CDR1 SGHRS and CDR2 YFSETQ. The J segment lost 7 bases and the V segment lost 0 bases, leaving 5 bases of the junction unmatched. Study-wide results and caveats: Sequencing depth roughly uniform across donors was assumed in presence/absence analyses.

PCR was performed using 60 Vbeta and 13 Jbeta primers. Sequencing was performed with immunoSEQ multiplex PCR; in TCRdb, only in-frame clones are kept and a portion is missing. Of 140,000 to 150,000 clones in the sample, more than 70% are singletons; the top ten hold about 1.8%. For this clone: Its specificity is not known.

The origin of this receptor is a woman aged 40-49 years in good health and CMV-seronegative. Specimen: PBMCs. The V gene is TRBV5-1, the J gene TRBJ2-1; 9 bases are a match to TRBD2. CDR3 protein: CASSLGGRAENEQFF. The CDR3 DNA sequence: TGCGCCAGCAGCTTGGGCGGGAGGGCCGAGAATGAGCAGTTCTTC.